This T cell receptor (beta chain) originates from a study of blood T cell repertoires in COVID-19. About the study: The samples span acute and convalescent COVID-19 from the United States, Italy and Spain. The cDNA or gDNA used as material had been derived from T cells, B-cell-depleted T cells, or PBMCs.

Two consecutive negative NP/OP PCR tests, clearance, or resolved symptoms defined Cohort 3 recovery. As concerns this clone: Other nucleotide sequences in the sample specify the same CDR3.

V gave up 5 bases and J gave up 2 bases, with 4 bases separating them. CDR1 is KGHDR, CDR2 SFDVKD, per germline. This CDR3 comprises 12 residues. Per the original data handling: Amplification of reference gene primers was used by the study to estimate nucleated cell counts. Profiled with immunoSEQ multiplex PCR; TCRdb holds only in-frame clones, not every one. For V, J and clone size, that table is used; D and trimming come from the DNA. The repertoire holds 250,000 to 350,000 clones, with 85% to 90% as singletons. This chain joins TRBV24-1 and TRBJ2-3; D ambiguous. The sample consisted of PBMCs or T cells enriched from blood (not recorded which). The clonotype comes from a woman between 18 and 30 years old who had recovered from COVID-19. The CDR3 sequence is CATSGHTDTQYF. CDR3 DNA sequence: TGTGCCACCAGTGGACACACAGATACGCAGTATTTT.